This T cell receptor beta chain was obtained from a study of T cells in Graves' hyperthyroidism and ophthalmopathy. Notes on this clonotype: Its cognate antigen is unknown.

The TCR beta CDR3 regions underwent amplification using RNA transcripts as the source. HTBI primers were employed in a first-round RT-PCR of the TCR CDR3. TCRdb ran MiXCR on the multiplex PCR reads and lists one entry per CDR3 protein. The sample consists of some 620,000 distinct CDR3 sequences, 15% to 20% of them appearing once. Patients between 18 and 65 years old had hyperthyroidism, newly diagnosed and lasting under 2 months. The source of the PBMCs was 8.5 to 10 ml of fresh peripheral blood. V lost 5 bases, J lost 15 bases, and 13 bases stayed unmatched. Germline values: CDR1 MNHEY, CDR2 SVGEGT. This CDR3 contains 13 residues. Broader study findings: Ophthalmopathy stood apart from stable hyperthyroidism in a 13 V-J model.

Specimen: blood. The sequence was obtained from a woman in her twenties or thirties with Graves' hyperthyroidism. The rearrangement joins TRBV6-2 or TRBV6-3 to TRBJ2-1; 7 bases agree with TRBD2. CDR3 DNA sequence: TGTGCCAGCAGTCAACCGCTTAGCGGGCCATCGTTCTTC. It is translated as CASSQPLSGPSFF.